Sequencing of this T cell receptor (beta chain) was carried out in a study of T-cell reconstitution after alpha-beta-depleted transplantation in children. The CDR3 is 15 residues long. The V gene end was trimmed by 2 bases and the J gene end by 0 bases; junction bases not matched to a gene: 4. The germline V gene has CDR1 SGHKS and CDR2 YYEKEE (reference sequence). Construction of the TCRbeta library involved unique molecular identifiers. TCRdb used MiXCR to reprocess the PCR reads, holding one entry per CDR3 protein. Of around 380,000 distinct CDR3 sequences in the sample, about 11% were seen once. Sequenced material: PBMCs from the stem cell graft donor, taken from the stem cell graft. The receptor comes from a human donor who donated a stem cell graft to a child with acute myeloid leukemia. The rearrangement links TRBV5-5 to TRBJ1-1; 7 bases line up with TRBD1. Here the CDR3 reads CASSFTGTVNTEAFF. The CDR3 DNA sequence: TGTGCCAGCAGCTTTACCGGGACAGTGAACACTGAAGCTTTCTTT.